The clone carrying this T cell receptor (beta chain) came up many times. These data belong to a study of tumor and adjacent non-tumor tissue in lung cancer. The library came from three nested PCR rounds adapted from ARM-PCR protocols. Using its own MiXCR run on the multiplex PCR reads, TCRdb lists one record per CDR3 protein. This sample yields approximately 79,000 distinct CDR3 sequences, of which 61% are seen a single time; about 15% belongs to the top ten. This sample's RNA came from whole unsorted tissue. Germline V gene lookup returns CDR1 MGHDK and CDR2 SYGVNS. This CDR3 is 12 amino acids long. V was cut by 4 bases and J by 4 bases, with 5 bases left in between.

The specimen sequenced was lung tumor tissue. The rearrangement links TRBV25-1 to TRBJ2-1; no reliable D call. The sequence derives from a man aged 65-85 years with non-small cell lung cancer. This CDR3 reads CASSAKYNEQFF. For the CDR3, the DNA is TGTGCCAGCAGTGCCAAATACAATGAGCAGTTCTTC.